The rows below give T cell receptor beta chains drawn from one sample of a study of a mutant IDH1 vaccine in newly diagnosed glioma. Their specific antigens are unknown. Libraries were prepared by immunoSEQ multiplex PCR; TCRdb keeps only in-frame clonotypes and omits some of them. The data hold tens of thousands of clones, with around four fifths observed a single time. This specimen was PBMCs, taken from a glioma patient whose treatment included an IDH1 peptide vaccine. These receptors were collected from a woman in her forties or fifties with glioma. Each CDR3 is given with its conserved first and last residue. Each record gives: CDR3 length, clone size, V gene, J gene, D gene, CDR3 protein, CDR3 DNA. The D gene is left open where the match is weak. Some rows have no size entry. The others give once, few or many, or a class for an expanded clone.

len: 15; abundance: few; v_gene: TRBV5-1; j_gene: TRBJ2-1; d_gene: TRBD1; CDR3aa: CASSSGTGAYNEQFF; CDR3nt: TGCGCCAGCAGCTCCGGGACAGGAGCATACAATGAGCAGTTCTTC
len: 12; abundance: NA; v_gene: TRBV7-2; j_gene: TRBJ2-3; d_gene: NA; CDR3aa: CASSRLTDTQYF; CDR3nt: TGTGCCAGCAGCAGACTCACAGATACGCAGTATTTT
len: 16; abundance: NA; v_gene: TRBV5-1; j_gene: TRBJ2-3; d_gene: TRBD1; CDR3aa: CASSKTGGGNTDTQYF; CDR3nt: TGCGCCAGCAGCAAGACAGGGGGCGGAAACACAGATACGCAGTATTTT
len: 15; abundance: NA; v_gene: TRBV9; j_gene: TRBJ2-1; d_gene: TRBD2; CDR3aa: CASSVTSGGADEQFF; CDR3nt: TGTGCCAGCAGCGTTACTAGCGGGGGGGCCGATGAGCAGTTCTTC
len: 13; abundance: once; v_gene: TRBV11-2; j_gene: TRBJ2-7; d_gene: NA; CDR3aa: CASSLRSAYEQYF; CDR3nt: TGTGCCAGCAGCCTCCGTTCCGCCTACGAGCAGTACTTC
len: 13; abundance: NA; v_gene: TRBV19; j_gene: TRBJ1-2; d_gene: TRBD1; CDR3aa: CASSHGTGYGYTF; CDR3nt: TGTGCCAGTAGCCACGGGACAGGGTACGGCTACACCTTC
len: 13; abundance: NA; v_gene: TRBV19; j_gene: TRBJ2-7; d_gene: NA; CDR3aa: CASRAGGKIEQYF; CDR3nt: TGTGCCAGTCGTGCTGGGGGCAAGATCGAGCAGTACTTC
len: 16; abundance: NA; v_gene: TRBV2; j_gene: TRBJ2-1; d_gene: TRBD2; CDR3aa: CASRGPGGSSYNEQFF; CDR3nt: TGTGCCAGCAGGGGCCCCGGCGGGAGCTCCTACAATGAGCAGTTCTTC
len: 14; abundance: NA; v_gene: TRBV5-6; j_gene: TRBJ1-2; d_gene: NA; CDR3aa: CASSLDVSGGGYTF; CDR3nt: TGTGCCAGCAGCTTGGATGTTTCGGGGGGCGGCTACACCTTC
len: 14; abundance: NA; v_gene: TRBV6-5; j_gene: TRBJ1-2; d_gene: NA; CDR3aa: CASSYSIAVGGYTF; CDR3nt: TGTGCCAGCAGTTACTCGATCGCAGTAGGAGGCTACACCTTC
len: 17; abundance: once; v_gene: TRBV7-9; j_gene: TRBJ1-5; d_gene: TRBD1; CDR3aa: CASSSPFDRGAGQPQHF; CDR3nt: TGTGCCAGCAGTTCGCCCTTTGACAGGGGAGCGGGTCAGCCCCAGCATTTT
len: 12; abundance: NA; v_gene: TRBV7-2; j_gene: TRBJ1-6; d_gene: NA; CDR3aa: CASSPNNSPLHF; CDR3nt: TGTGCCAGCAGCCCTAACAATTCACCCCTCCACTTT
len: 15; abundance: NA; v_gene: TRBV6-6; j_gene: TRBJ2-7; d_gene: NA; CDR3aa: CASSYSGLEGSEQYF; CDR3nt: TGTGCCAGCAGTTACTCCGGCCTGGAGGGGTCCGAGCAGTACTTC
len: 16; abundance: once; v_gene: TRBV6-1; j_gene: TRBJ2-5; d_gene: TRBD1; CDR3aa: CASSEWTGGGSETQYF; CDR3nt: TGTGCCAGCAGTGAATGGACAGGGGGTGGGTCAGAGACCCAGTACTTC
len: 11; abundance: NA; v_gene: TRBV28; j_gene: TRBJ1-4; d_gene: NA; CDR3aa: CASSLGRGLFF; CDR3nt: TGTGCCAGCAGTTTGGGCCGGGGTTTGTTTTTT
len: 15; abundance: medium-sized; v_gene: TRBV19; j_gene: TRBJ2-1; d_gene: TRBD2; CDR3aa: CASSMSGGIYNEQFF; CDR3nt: TGTGCCAGTAGTATGTCGGGGGGGATCTACAATGAGCAGTTCTTC
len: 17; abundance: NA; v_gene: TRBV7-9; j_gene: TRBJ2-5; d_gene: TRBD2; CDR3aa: CASSLGGSGGPDQTQYF; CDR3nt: TGTGCCAGCAGCTTAGGGGGTAGCGGGGGGCCCGACCAGACCCAGTACTTC
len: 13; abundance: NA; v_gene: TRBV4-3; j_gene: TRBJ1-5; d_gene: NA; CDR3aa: CASSQDRKQPQHF; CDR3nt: TGCGCCAGCAGCCAAGATAGGAAGCAGCCCCAGCATTTT
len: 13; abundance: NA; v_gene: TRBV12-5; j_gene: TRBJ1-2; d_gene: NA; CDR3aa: CASAPGDPYGYTF; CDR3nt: TGTGCTAGTGCACCAGGGGATCCCTATGGCTACACCTTC
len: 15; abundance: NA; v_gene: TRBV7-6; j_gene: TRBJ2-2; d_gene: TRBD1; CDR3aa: CASSSGTGASGELFF; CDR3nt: TGTGCCAGCAGCTCAGGGACAGGGGCCTCCGGGGAGCTGTTTTTT